This TCR beta chain was recorded in a study of T cell repertoires in cytomegalovirus infection. This clonotype has a count of ten or more. TCRdb recomputed calls from the reads with MiXCR, one row per CDR3 protein. The sample lists some 270,000 distinct CDR3 sequences; over 15% were seen once. The sequence was obtained from a human donor in good health (CMV status not recorded). Some clones in this sample may be carry-over from other donors' samples. Source material: CD8+ T cells from PBMCs.

The CDR3 coding sequence is TGTGCCAGCAGCTTGAACAGGGGTAGATACAATGAGCAGTTCTTC. Translated: CASSLNRGRYNEQFF. The chain uses TRBV7-2 and TRBJ2-1, with 7 positions matching TRBD1. The V and J ends lost 3 bases and 4 bases, in that order; junction bases with no gene match: 6. This CDR3 has 15 residues. Germline loops: CDR1 SGHTA, CDR2 FQGNSA.